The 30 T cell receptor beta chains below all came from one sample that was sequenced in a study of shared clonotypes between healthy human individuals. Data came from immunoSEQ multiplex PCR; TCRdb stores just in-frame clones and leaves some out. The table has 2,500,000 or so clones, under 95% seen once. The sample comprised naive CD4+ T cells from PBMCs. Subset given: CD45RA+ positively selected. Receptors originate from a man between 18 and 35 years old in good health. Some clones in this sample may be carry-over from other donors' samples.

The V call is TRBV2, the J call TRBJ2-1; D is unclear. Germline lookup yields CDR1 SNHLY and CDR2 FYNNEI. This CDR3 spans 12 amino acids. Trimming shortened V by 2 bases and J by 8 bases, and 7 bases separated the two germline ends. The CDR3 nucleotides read TGTGCCAGCAGTGAATGGATCTATGAGCAGTTCTTC. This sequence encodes CASSEWIYEQFF. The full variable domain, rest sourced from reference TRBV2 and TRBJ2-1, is EPEVTQTPSHQVTQMGQEVILRCVPISNHLYFYWYRQILGQKVEFLVSFYNNEISEKSEIFDDQFSVERPDGSNFTLKIRSTKLEDSAMYFCASSEWIYEQFFGPGTRLTVL.

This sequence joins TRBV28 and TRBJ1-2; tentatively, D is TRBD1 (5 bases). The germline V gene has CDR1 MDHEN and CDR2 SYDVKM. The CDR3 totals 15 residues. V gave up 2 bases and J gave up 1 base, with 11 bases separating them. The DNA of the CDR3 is TGTGCCAGCAGTTTAAGTCGGGGCAGTAACTATGGCTACACCTTC. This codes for CASSLSRGSNYGYTF.

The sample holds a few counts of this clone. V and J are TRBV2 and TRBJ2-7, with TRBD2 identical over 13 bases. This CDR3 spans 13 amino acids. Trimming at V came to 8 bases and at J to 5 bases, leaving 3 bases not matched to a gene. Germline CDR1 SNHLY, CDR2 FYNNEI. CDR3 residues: CASGTSGNHEQYF. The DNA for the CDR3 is TGTGCCAGCGGGACTAGCGGGAATCACGAGCAGTACTTC.

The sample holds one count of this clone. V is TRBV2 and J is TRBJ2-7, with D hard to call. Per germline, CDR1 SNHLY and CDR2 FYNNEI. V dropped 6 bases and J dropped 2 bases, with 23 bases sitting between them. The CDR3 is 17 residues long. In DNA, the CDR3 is TGTGCCAGCAGCCCAAGTGGGTCATCTCACCGTGCCTACGAGCAGTACTTC. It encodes CASSPSGSSHRAYEQYF.

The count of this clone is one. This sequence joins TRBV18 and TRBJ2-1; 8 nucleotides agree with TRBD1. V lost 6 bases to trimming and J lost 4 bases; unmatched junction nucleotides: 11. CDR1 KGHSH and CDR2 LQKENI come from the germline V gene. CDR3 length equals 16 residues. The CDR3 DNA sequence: TGTGCCAGCTCCCTTACAGGGGGGCCCCCTTACAATGAGCAGTTCTTC. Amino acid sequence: CASSLTGGPPYNEQFF. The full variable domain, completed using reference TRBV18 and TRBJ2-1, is NAGVMQNPRHLVRRRGQEARLRCSPMKGHSHVYWYRQLPEEGLKFMVYLQKENIIDESGMPKERFSAEFPKEGPSILRIQQVVRGDSAAYFCASSLTGGPPYNEQFFGPGTRLTVL.

The CDR3 DNA follows: TGCGCCAGCAGCCCACCCGGACAGACCGATTCCTACGAGCAGTACTTC. The encoded protein is CASSPPGQTDSYEQYF. The gene calls are TRBV4-1 and TRBJ2-5; D might be TRBD1 (6 bases). The J call is doubtful: the DNA matches TRBJ2-7 better. CDR1 and CDR2 from the germline V gene are MGHRA and YSYEKL. CDR3 size: 16 residues.

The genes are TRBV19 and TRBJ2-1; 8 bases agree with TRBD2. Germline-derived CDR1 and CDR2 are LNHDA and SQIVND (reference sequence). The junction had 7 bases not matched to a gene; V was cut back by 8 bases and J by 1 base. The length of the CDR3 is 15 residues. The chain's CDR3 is CASAALAGSYNEQFF. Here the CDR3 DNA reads TGTGCCAGTGCCGCCTTAGCGGGATCCTACAATGAGCAGTTCTTC.

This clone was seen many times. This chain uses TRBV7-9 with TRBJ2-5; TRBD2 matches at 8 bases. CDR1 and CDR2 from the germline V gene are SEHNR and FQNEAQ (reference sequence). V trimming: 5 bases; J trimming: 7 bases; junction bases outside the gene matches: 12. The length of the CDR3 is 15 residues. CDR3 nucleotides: TGTGCCAGCAGCGACCGACTAGCGTCCTCGGGGACCCAGTACTTC. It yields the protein CASSDRLASSGTQYF.

In nucleotides, the CDR3 is TGCGCCAGCAGCGACCGACAGGGGGCGCCCGGGGAGCTGTTTTTT. It codes for CASSDRQGAPGELFF. The gene calls are TRBV5-1 and TRBJ2-2, with 10 bases fitting TRBD1. Germline CDR1 SGHRS, CDR2 YFSETQ. The ends lost 4 bases at V and 6 bases at J; junction bases unmatched: 6. The CDR3 extends over 15 amino acids.

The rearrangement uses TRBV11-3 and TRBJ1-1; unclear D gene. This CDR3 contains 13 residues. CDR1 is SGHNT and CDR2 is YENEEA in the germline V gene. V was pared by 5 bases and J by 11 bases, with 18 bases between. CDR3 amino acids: CASSTRGDTAAFF. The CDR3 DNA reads TGTGCCAGCAGCACTAGAGGCGATACGGCGGCTTTCTTT.

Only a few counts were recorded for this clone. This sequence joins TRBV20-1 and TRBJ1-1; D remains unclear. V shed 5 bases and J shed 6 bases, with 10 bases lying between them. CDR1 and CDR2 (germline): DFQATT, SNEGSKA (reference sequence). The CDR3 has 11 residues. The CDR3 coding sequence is TGCAGTGCTGCGAGCGGTCCTGAAGCTTTCTTT. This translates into CSAASGPEAFF.

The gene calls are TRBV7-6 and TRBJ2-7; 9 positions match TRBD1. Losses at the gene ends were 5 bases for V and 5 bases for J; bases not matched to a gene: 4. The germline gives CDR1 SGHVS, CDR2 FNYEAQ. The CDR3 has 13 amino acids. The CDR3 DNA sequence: TGTGCCAGCAGCGCGGGACAGGGCCACGAGCAGTACTTC. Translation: CASSAGQGHEQYF.

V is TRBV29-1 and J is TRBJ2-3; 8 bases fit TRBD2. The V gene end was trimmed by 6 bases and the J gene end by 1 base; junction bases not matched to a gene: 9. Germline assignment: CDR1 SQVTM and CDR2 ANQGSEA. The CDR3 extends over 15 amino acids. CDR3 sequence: CSVRTSYYRTDTQYF. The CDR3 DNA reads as TGCAGCGTAAGGACTAGCTACTACCGCACAGATACGCAGTATTTT.

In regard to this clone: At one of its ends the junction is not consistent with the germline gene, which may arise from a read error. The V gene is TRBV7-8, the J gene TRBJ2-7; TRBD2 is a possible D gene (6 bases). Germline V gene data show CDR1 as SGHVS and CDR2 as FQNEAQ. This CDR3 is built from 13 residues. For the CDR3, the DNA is TGTGCCAGCGGCGGACGCGGGGACCGCACCCCAATCTTC. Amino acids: CASGGRGDRTPIF.

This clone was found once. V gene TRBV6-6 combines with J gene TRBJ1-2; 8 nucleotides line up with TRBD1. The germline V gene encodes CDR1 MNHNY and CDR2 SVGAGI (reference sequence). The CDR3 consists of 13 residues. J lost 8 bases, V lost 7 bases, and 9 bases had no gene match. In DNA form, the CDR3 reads TGTGCCAGCACAGGTTTGGGGACAGGCGGCTACACCTTC. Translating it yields CASTGLGTGGYTF.

CDR3 region: CASSQGGALNTEAFF. The CDR3 DNA sequence: TGCGCCAGCAGCCAGGGTGGGGCGCTTAACACTGAAGCTTTCTTT. The chain is built from TRBV4-1 and TRBJ1-1; D is possibly TRBD1 (5 bases). The CDR3 contains 15 residues. The ends were cut back, 3 bases at V and 2 bases at J, with 13 bases in the middle. The germline gives CDR1 MGHRA, CDR2 YSYEKL.

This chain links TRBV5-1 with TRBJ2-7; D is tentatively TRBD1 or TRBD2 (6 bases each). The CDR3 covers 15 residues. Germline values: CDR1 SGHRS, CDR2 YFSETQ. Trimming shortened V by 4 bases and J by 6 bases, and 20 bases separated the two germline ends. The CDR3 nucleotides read TGCGCCAGCAGCCCGGGGGCACATCCTAGTTCCGAGCAGTACTTC. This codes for CASSPGAHPSSEQYF.

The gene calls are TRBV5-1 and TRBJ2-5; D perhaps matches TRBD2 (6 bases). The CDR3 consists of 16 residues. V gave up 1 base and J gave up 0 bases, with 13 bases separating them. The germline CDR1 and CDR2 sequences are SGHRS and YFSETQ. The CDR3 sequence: CASSLLSGVYQETQYF. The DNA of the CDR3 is TGCGCCAGCAGCTTGCTTAGCGGAGTCTACCAAGAGACCCAGTACTTC.

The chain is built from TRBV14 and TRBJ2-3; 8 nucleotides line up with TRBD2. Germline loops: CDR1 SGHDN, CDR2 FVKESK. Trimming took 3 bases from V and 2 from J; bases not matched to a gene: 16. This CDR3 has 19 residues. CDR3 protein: CASSQYMLSGLAVTDTQYF. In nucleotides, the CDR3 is TGTGCCAGCAGCCAGTATATGCTAAGTGGACTAGCTGTCACAGATACGCAGTATTTT.

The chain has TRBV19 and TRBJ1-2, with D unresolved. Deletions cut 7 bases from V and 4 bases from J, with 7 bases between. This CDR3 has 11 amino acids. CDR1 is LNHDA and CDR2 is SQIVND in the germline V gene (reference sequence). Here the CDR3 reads CASKGIYGYTF. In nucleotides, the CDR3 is TGTGCCAGTAAGGGAATCTATGGCTACACCTTC.

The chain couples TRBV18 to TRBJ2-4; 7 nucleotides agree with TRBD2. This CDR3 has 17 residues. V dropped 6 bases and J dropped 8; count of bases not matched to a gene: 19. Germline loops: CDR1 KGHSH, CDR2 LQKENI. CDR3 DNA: TGTGCCAGCTCCCCCGTGACTAGCATTTTTTCCGAAGACATTCAGTACTTC. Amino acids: CASSPVTSIFSEDIQYF.

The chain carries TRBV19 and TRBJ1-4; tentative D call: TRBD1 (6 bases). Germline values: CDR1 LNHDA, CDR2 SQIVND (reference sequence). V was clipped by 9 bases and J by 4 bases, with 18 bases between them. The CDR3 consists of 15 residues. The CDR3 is CASSRGQTFNEKLFF. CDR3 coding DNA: TGTGCCAGCTCCAGAGGACAGACTTTTAATGAAAAACTGTTTTTT.

CDR3 in DNA: TGCGCCAGCAGCTTGATGACGGAGATGAACACTGAAGCTTTCTTT. It specifies CASSLMTEMNTEAFF. This chain links TRBV5-1 with TRBJ1-1; no clear D. This CDR3 comprises 15 residues. V was pared by 1 base and J by 0 bases, with 10 bases between. CDR1 and CDR2 (germline): SGHRS, YFSETQ.

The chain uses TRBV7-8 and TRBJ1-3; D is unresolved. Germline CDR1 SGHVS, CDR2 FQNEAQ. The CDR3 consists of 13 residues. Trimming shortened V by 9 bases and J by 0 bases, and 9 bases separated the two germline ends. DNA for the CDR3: TGTGCCAGTACAGTGATCTCTGGAAACACCATATATTTT. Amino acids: CASTVISGNTIYF.

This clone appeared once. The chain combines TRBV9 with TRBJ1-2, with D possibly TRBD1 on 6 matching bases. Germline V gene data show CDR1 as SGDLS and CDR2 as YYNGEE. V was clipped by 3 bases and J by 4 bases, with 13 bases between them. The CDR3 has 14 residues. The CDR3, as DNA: TGTGCCAGCAGCGAAAACAGGGTTTTCTATGGCTACACCTTC. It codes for CASSENRVFYGYTF.

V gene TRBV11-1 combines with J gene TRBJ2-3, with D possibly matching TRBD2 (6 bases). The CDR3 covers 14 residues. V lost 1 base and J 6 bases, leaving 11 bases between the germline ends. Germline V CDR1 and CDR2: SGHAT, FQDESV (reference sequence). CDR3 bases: TGTGCCAGCAGCTTAGTTTTGACTAGTGATACGCAGTATTTT. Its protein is CASSLVLTSDTQYF.

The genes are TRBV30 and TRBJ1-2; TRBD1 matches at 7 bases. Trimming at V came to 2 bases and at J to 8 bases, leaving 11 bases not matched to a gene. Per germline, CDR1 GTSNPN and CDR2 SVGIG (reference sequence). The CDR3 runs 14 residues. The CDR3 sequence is CAWSPGGTGDGYTF. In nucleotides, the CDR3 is TGTGCCTGGAGTCCGGGGGGAACAGGGGACGGCTACACCTTC.

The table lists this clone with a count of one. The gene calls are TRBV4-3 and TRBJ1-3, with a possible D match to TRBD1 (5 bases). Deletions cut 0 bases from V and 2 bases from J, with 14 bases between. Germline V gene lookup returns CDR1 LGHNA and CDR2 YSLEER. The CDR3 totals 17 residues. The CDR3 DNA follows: TGCGCCAGCAGCCAAGATCGGGGCCCTAACCCTGGAAACACCATATATTTT. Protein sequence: CASSQDRGPNPGNTIYF.

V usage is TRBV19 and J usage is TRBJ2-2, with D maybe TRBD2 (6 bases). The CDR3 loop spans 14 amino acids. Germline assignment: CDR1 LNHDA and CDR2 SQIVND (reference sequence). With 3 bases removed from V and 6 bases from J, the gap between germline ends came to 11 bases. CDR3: CASSMGLPSGELFF. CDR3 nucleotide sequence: TGTGCCAGTAGTATGGGACTGCCCTCCGGGGAGCTGTTTTTT.

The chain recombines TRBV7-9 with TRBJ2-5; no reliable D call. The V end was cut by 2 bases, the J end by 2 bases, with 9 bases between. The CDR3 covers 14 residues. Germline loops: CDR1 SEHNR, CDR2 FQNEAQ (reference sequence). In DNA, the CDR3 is TGTGCCAGCAGCTTACCCCCTCCACAAGAGACCCAGTACTTC. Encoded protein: CASSLPPPQETQYF.